The clone carrying this TCR beta chain was observed a single time. Profiled with immunoSEQ multiplex PCR; TCRdb holds only in-frame clones, not every one. The sample gives around 980,000 clones, approximately 80% of which show up once; 0.55% to 0.7% is in the top ten. This sample stems from a study of shared clonotypes between healthy human individuals. The clonotype was recovered from a man aged 18 to 35 in good health. Some clones in this sample may be carry-over from other donors' samples. Sequencing was performed on memory CD4+ T cells from PBMCs. As to subset: CD45RA-negative fraction.

The chain's CDR3 is CASSVEGTDGDTQYF. For the CDR3, the DNA is TGTGCCAGCAGCGTAGAAGGGACGGACGGAGATACGCAGTATTTT. The chain employs TRBV9 and TRBJ2-3; either TRBD1 or TRBD2 may supply D (5 bases each). The length of the CDR3 is 15 residues. Germline V gene sequence: CDR1 SGDLS, CDR2 YYNGEE. V was shortened by 0 bases and J by 5 bases, with 13 bases between the two germline ends.